Listed below are T cell receptor beta chains from one sample, sequenced in a study of blood T cell repertoires in COVID-19. The data were produced by immunoSEQ multiplex PCR, yet TCRdb's version contains in-frame clones alone and is incomplete. Found here are over 120,000 clones, 75% to 90% of them singletons; the top ten hold around 38%. Sample: peripheral blood. These receptors were obtained from a man aged 50 or older who had recovered from COVID-19. Each CDR3 is given with its conserved first and last residue. A D gene is named only where the DNA matches it firmly. Size is omitted from some rows. Given values are once, few, many or a class for expanded clones.

TRBJ2-1,NA,TRBV5-1,TRBD2,CASSRGGAGAGNEQFF,TGCGCCAGCAGCAGGGGAGGAGCGGGGGCTGGCAATGAGCAGTTCTTC
TRBJ2-7,NA,TRBV29-1,TRBD2,CSVGMRGSYEQYF,TGCAGCGTTGGAATGCGGGGGTCCTACGAGCAGTACTTC
TRBJ1-4,NA,TRBV19,NA,CASSTQGRDEKLFF,TGTGCCAGTAGTACACAGGGTAGGGATGAAAAACTGTTTTTT
TRBJ1-2,NA,TRBV12-3/TRBV12-4,NA,CASSLPQGYGYTF,TGTGCCAGCAGTTTACCACAGGGCTATGGCTACACCTTC
TRBJ2-4,once,TRBV19,NA,CASSNPILDTRRAKNIQYF,TGTGCCAGTAGTAATCCAATATTAGACACCCGACGGGCCAAAAACATTCAGTACTTC
TRBJ1-2,once,TRBV3-1/TRBV3-2,TRBD1,CASSQRPGQDYGYTF,TGTGCCAGCAGCCAACGGCCGGGACAGGACTATGGCTACACCTTC
TRBJ1-2,NA,TRBV20-1,TRBD1,CSASQGATPGNYGYTF,TGCAGTGCTAGTCAGGGGGCGACCCCGGGGAACTATGGCTACACCTTC
TRBJ1-2,many,TRBV5-4,TRBD1,CASSSPVGQGAGGYTF,TGTGCCAGCAGCTCGCCAGTAGGACAGGGGGCTGGCGGCTACACCTTC
TRBJ1-6,NA,TRBV6-5,TRBD1,CASRRDRHSPLHF,TGTGCCAGCAGGAGGGACAGACATTCACCCCTCCACTTT
TRBJ2-5,NA,TRBV27,NA,CASSSVRGGQETQYF,TGTGCCAGCAGTTCAGTCAGGGGTGGGCAAGAGACCCAGTACTTC
TRBJ1-1,NA,TRBV6-5,NA,CASADFRQRNTEAFF,TGTGCCAGCGCTGATTTCAGGCAACGGAACACTGAAGCTTTCTTT
TRBJ1-6,NA,TRBV7-8,NA,CASSRGPDYNSPLHF,TGTGCCAGCAGCCGTGGGCCTGACTATAATTCACCCCTCCACTTT
TRBJ2-5,NA,TRBV5-1,NA,CASSLALGRPGEETQYF,TGCGCCAGCAGCTTGGCCTTGGGACGGCCAGGGGAAGAGACCCAGTACTTC
TRBJ1-5,NA,TRBV5-6,NA,CASSSSRVYSNQPQHF,TGTGCCAGCAGCTCCTCCAGGGTTTATAGCAATCAGCCCCAGCATTTT
TRBJ1-1,NA,TRBV19,NA,CASRLQADGLSTEAFF,TGTGCCAGTAGACTGCAGGCCGACGGACTGTCAACTGAAGCTTTCTTT
TRBJ2-7,NA,TRBV7-9,NA,CASSNTGDRRYEQYF,TGTGCCAGCAGCAACACCGGAGACCGGCGCTACGAGCAGTACTTC
TRBJ2-1,once,TRBV5-1,NA,CASSLDGGTYNEQFF,TGCGCCAGCAGCTTGGACGGGGGAACCTACAATGAGCAGTTCTTC
TRBJ2-1,NA,TRBV6-1,NA,CASSESRGTGEQFF,TGTGCCAGCAGTGAATCTAGGGGGACGGGTGAGCAGTTCTTC
TRBJ2-3,NA,TRBV20-1,NA,CSALNTDTQYF,TGCAGTGCTCTTAACACAGATACGCAGTATTTT
TRBJ2-7,NA,TRBV6-5,TRBD1,CASSEGTGWPYEQYF,TGTGCCAGCTCCGAAGGGACAGGGTGGCCCTACGAGCAGTACTTC
TRBJ2-6,NA,TRBV7-7,NA,CASSHVGGSGANVLTF,TGTGCCAGCAGCCATGTCGGAGGAAGCGGGGCCAACGTCCTGACTTTC
TRBJ1-5,many,TRBV7-8,NA,CASSLDGMGTNQPQHF,TGTGCCAGCAGCTTAGACGGCATGGGGACTAATCAGCCCCAGCATTTT
TRBJ2-1,NA,TRBV3-1/TRBV3-2,TRBD1,CASSQSGQGAFGEQFF,TGTGCCAGCAGCCAATCTGGACAGGGGGCTTTTGGTGAGCAGTTCTTC
TRBJ2-2,NA,TRBV9,TRBD2,CASSVSSGSNTGELFF,TGTGCCAGCAGCGTATCTAGCGGGTCGAACACCGGGGAGCTGTTTTTT
TRBJ2-7,NA,TRBV6-2/TRBV6-3,NA,CASSRRGRDEQYF,TGTGCCAGCAGTAGGAGGGGGCGGGACGAGCAGTACTTC
TRBJ2-2,NA,TRBV18,TRBD2,CASSPGRDTGELFF,TGTGCCAGCTCACCAGGGAGGGACACCGGGGAGCTGTTTTTT
TRBJ1-1,NA,TRBV5-1,NA,CASSQEPNTEAFF,TGCGCCAGCAGTCAAGAGCCGAACACTGAAGCTTTCTTT
TRBJ1-6,few,TRBV6-5,TRBD1,CASSYARDRGNSPLHF,TGTGCCAGCAGTTACGCAAGGGACAGGGGTAATTCACCCCTCCACTTT
TRBJ1-1,NA,TRBV6-1,NA,CASSEGRERSEAFF,TGTGCCAGCAGTGAAGGCAGGGAAAGAAGTGAAGCTTTCTTT
TRBJ1-5,NA,TRBV7-9,TRBD1,CASSLGTGFQPQHF,TGTGCCAGCAGCTTAGGGACAGGGTTCCAGCCCCAGCATTTT
TRBJ2-3,NA,TRBV24-1,TRBD1,CATSDTRTGSDTQYF,TGTGCCACCAGTGATACTCGGACAGGGTCAGATACGCAGTATTTT
TRBJ1-5,NA,TRBV6-1,NA,CASSEARNQPQHF,TGTGCCAGCAGTGAAGCACGGAATCAGCCCCAGCATTTT
TRBJ1-1,NA,TRBV19,TRBD1,CASSSNRGRSGTEAFF,TGTGCCAGTAGTTCAAACAGGGGGCGGTCAGGCACTGAAGCTTTCTTT
TRBJ2-4,NA,TRBV7-2,TRBD1,CASSFGGTGWAKNIQYF,TGTGCCAGCAGCTTTGGGGGGACAGGGTGGGCCAAAAACATTCAGTACTTC
TRBJ2-5,NA,TRBV5-4,NA,CASSPGTAQETQYF,TGTGCCAGCAGCCCCGGGACTGCGCAAGAGACCCAGTACTTC
TRBJ2-3,NA,TRBV6-5,NA,CASSYTSQGVTDTQYF,TGTGCCAGCAGTTACACCTCGCAGGGTGTGACAGATACGCAGTATTTT
TRBJ1-2,once,TRBV19,NA,CASSPFSGTYYGYTF,TGTGCCAGTAGTCCTTTCTCCGGGACATACTATGGCTACACCTTC
TRBJ2-3,NA,TRBV7-8,TRBD2,CASSGTSGATSLSADTQYF,TGTGCCAGCAGCGGAACTAGCGGGGCCACTTCCTTAAGCGCAGATACGCAGTATTTT
TRBJ1-2,NA,TRBV12-3/TRBV12-4,TRBD1,CASSSGQGYGYTF,TGTGCCAGCAGTTCGGGACAGGGATATGGCTACACCTTC
TRBJ1-4,NA,TRBV5-1,TRBD1,CASSLGTGGTTNEKLFF,TGCGCCAGCAGCTTGGGGACAGGAGGGACAACTAATGAAAAACTGTTTTTT
TRBJ1-5,NA,TRBV5-6,TRBD1,CASSIGQGPKGNQPQHF,TGTGCCAGCAGCATAGGACAGGGACCTAAAGGCAATCAGCCCCAGCATTTT
TRBJ1-5,NA,TRBV6-2/TRBV6-3,TRBD1,CASSYRQGGDQPQHF,TGTGCCAGCAGTTACAGACAGGGGGGAGATCAGCCCCAGCATTTT
TRBJ1-5,few,TRBV27,NA,CASSLFSRNNQPQHF,TGTGCCAGCAGTTTATTCAGCAGGAACAATCAGCCCCAGCATTTT
TRBJ2-3,NA,TRBV10-3,NA,CAISATRAGTDTQYF,TGTGCCATCAGTGCCACTAGGGCTGGCACAGATACGCAGTATTTT
TRBJ2-7,NA,TRBV6-5,TRBD1,CASSRDRPAYEQYF,TGTGCCAGCAGCAGGGACAGGCCGGCCTACGAGCAGTACTTC
TRBJ1-1,NA,TRBV18,NA,CASSPPPRQGLAFF,TGTGCCAGCTCACCACCCCCTAGGCAGGGCTTAGCTTTCTTT
TRBJ1-2,once,TRBV3-1/TRBV3-2,NA,CASSQDRGSYGYTF,TGTGCCAGCAGCCAAGACCGGGGGAGCTATGGCTACACCTTC
TRBJ1-2,once,TRBV19,NA,CASSAWTEPVYGYTF,TGTGCCAGTAGTGCATGGACAGAGCCAGTCTATGGCTACACCTTC
TRBJ2-5,NA,TRBV4-1,NA,CASSQVGGAGETQYF,TGCGCCAGCAGCCAAGTGGGGGGGGCCGGGGAGACCCAGTACTTC
TRBJ2-1,NA,TRBV9,TRBD1,CASSPGQGAYNEQFF,TGTGCCAGCAGCCCAGGACAGGGGGCATATAATGAGCAGTTCTTC
TRBJ2-4,NA,TRBV7-2,TRBD2,CASSLLAGDKNIQYF,TGTGCCAGCAGCTTACTAGCGGGGGACAAAAACATTCAGTACTTC
TRBJ1-4,NA,TRBV5-6,TRBD1,CASSLSTGAENEKLFF,TGTGCCAGCAGCTTGAGCACAGGGGCCGAGAATGAAAAACTGTTTTTT
TRBJ1-1,NA,TRBV19,NA,CASSMMGARAFF,TGTGCCAGTAGTATGATGGGGGCGAGGGCTTTCTTT